These 10 T cell receptor beta chains originate from one sample sequenced in a study of CD4 T cells in relation to SARS-CoV-2 and coronaviruses. CD4+ T cells from unexposed donors were obtained before the COVID-19 pandemic (2011-2018). Isolation of CD4+ T cells took place after about 9 days in culture. These receptors lack a known antigen. Method: immunoSEQ multiplex PCR; TCRdb's copy keeps in-frame clones and lacks some. The repertoire includes about 30,000 clones, about 80% of them detected once, and roughly 14% sits in the top ten. Sequences were obtained from CD4+ T cells from PBMCs, cultured in vitro. Source of these receptors: a human donor in good health.

This clone has more than one count but fewer than ten. J is TRBJ1-4 and V is TRBV14; D perhaps matches TRBD1 (5 bases). The CDR3 covers 16 residues. Germline V gene sequence: CDR1 SGHDN, CDR2 FVKESK. Trimming left V 4 bases short and J 8 bases short, with 20 bases between. CDR3 residues: CASSRTGIGVAEKLFF. The DNA for the CDR3 is TGTGCCAGCAGCCGGACGGGGATAGGGGTCGCAGAAAAACTGTTTTTT.

The chain has TRBV2 and TRBJ2-7; the match to TRBD2 covers 14 bases. The CDR3 is made up of 16 amino acids. CDR1 SNHLY and CDR2 FYNNEI come from the germline V gene. J was trimmed by 6 bases and V by 5 bases; bases with no gene match: 9. DNA of the CDR3: TGTGCCAGCAGTCCGACTAGCGGGGGGGCTTTGGGCGAGCAGTACTTC. It encodes CASSPTSGGALGEQYF.

This chain connects TRBV3-1 (or the pseudogene TRBV3-2) to TRBJ1-1; no reliable D call. CDR1 and CDR2 from the germline V gene are LGHDT and YNNKEL (reference sequence). CDR3 length equals 16 residues. Trimming shortened V by 0 bases and J by 0 bases, and 11 bases separated the two germline ends. The CDR3: CASSQDMRLMNTEAFF. In DNA, the CDR3 is TGTGCCAGCAGCCAAGATATGCGTTTGATGAACACTGAAGCTTTCTTT.

The rearrangement uses TRBV5-1 and TRBJ2-3; D may correspond to TRBD1 or TRBD2 (5 bases each). The germline V and J ends were trimmed by 6 bases and 9 bases, with 20 bases remaining between them. The CDR3 is 14 residues long. CDR1 SGHRS and CDR2 YFSETQ come from the germline V gene. The CDR3 DNA sequence: TGCGCCAGCACCCCCTCCCCAGGGACGGGAACGCAGTATTTT. This encodes CASTPSPGTGTQYF.

V is TRBV3-1 (or the pseudogene TRBV3-2) and J is TRBJ2-5; D gene uncertain. The CDR3 length is 11 residues. Trimming removed 3 bases at V and 4 bases at J, with 3 bases between. Germline assignment: CDR1 LGHDT and CDR2 YNNKEL (reference sequence). CDR3 protein: CASSHGETQYF. Here the CDR3 DNA reads TGTGCCAGCAGCCACGGAGAGACCCAGTACTTC.

In nucleotides, the CDR3 is TGTGCCAGTAGTATAACGGACAGAGGGGGTTACGAGCAGTACTTC. The encoded protein is CASSITDRGGYEQYF. V usage is TRBV19 and J usage is TRBJ2-7; D is perhaps TRBD1 (6 bases). The germline V gene has CDR1 LNHDA and CDR2 SQIVND (reference sequence). The V end lost 2 bases, the J end lost 4 bases, and 15 bases lay between the germline ends. There are 15 residues in the CDR3.

V usage is TRBV6-1 and J usage is TRBJ1-1; TRBD1 matches 11 bases. Germline CDR1 MNHNS, CDR2 SASEGT. The CDR3 consists of 17 residues. The V segment lost 0 bases and the J segment 0 bases; nucleotides outside the gene matches: 3. This CDR3 is CASSEAGGQGVNTEAFF. CDR3 coding DNA: TGTGCCAGCAGTGAAGCGGGGGGACAGGGGGTGAACACTGAAGCTTTCTTT.

V usage is TRBV6-2 or TRBV6-3 and J usage is TRBJ2-3; D possibly corresponds to TRBD2 (6 bases). Trimming cost V 4 bases and J 4 bases, with 18 bases left between them. This CDR3 spans 16 amino acids. Germline V gene sequence: CDR1 MNHEY, CDR2 SVGEGT. The CDR3 loop reads CASSSRRGTGADTQYF. The CDR3 nucleotides are TGTGCCAGCAGTTCCCGTCGGGGGACCGGCGCAGATACGCAGTATTTT.

The rearrangement links TRBV6-6 to TRBJ1-6, with TRBD1 matching 8 bases. V shed 0 bases and J 8 bases; nucleotides not matched to a gene: 3. The CDR3 totals 15 residues. From germline, CDR1 is MNHNY and CDR2 SVGAGI (reference sequence). This CDR3 is CASSYSQTGDSPLHF. The CDR3 nucleotides are TGTGCCAGCAGTTACTCGCAGACAGGGGATTCACCCCTCCACTTT.

CDR3 region: CASSLSVSLGAYNEQFF. The CDR3 DNA reads as TGCGCCAGCAGCTTGTCGGTGAGCTTAGGGGCCTACAATGAGCAGTTCTTC. The chain has TRBV5-1 and TRBJ2-1, with a weak D call TRBD1 (5 bases). V gave up 1 base and J gave up 2 bases, with 16 bases separating them. CDR1 SGHRS and CDR2 YFSETQ come from the germline V gene. The CDR3 sequence is 17 residues long.